This T cell receptor (beta chain) was captured in a study of blood T cell repertoires in COVID-19. Across the study: Sites across the United States, Italy and Spain contributed samples from acute and convalescent COVID-19. PBMCs, B-cell-depleted T cells, or T cells provided the cDNA or gDNA that made up the material.

A Seattle source enrolled patients during active infection and followed them longitudinally. As processed by the authors: Estimates of nucleated cell counts were drawn from the amplification of reference gene primers. TCRdb's copy holds only in-frame clones and misses some; the assay was immunoSEQ multiplex PCR. The DNA gave D and trimming, while V, J and clone size come from that table. The sample contains around 330,000 clones, more than 70% of which appear only once. This sequence was found in a woman between 25 and 40 years old with COVID-19, enrolled during active disease. Sequences were obtained from peripheral blood.

The CDR3 region has the DNA TGTGCCAGCAGCCACTCCGGGACAGGGGGCTCAGATACGCAGTATTTT. This gives the protein CASSHSGTGGSDTQYF. The rearrangement joins TRBV7-2 to TRBJ2-3, with 12 bases identical to TRBD1. Germline CDR1 SGHTA, CDR2 FQGNSA. This CDR3 has 16 amino acids. V was pared by 5 bases and J by 4 bases, with 7 bases of the junction left unmatched.